The clone carrying this T cell receptor beta chain was observed at least ten times. The data were obtained in a study of CD8+CD57+ T cells in acquired aplastic anemia. Looking at the study overall: Roughly 3.2 ug was the average amount of DNA from sorted CD4+ and CD8+ cells.

Profiles of TCR beta VDJ and CDR3 were generated from a genomic DNA template. Via MiXCR, TCRdb re-called the reads, giving one row per CDR3 protein. Here the sample spans 150,000 to 200,000 distinct CDR3 sequences, 40% to 60% being singletons. The CDR3 covers 17 residues. Germline CDR1 is LNHDA and CDR2 is SQIVND (reference sequence). Trimming took 6 bases from V and 0 from J, leaving 20 bases between them. Flow cytometry had shown expanded CD8+CD57+ cells in the patients chosen for sequencing. This chain uses TRBV19 with TRBJ1-2, with D possibly matching TRBD1 (5 bases). What was sequenced was sorted CD4+, CD8+, or CD8+CD57+ T cells (not recorded which) from PBMCs. This sequence was found in a human donor with aplastic anemia. This CDR3 is CASRPRQGRHSNYGYTF. The CDR3, as DNA: TGTGCCAGTAGACCACGCCAGGGACGACATTCTAACTATGGCTACACCTTC.